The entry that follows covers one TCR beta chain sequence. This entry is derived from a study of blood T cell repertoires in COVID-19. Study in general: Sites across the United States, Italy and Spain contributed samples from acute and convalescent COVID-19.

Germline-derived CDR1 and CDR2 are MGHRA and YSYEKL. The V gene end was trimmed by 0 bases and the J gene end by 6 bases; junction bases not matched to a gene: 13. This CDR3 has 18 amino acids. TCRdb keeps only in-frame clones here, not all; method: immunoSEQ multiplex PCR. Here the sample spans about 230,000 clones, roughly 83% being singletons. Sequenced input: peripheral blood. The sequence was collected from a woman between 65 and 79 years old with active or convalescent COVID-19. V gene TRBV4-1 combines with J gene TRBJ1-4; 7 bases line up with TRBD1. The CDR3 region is CASSQDPLPRTGDEKLFF. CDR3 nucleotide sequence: TGCGCCAGCAGCCAAGATCCCCTACCCAGGACAGGAGATGAAAAACTGTTTTTT.